This TCR beta chain was identified during a study of cytomegalovirus exposure and HLA in healthy donors. The V gene's germline CDR1 is SGHTS and CDR2 YDEGEE. V trimming: 2 bases; J trimming: 1 base; junction bases outside the gene matches: 4. CDR3 length equals 16 residues. Study results and limitations: Analysis was carried out at a later point, and it linked a missense DCLRE1C variant to TCR beta V- and J-gene trimming. Analyses of presence and absence presupposed an approximately uniform sequencing depth across donors. Productive rates of about 87% or about 30% were seen for most TCR beta V segments in an earlier analysis.

This PCR relied on a set of 60 Vbeta primers and 13 Jbeta primers. Here immunoSEQ multiplex PCR was the method, and the copy in TCRdb shows in-frame clones only, minus some. The sample comprises some 180,000 clones, over 65% of which are singletons, and less than 2% rests with the top ten. In its sample, this clone was seen a few times. What it binds is not known. The specimen was PBMCs. The clonotype comes from a young woman in good health and CMV-seronegative. The rearrangement joins TRBV5-8 to TRBJ2-2, with 8 bases identical to TRBD1. The CDR3 spells CASSLKDRVNTGELFF. DNA of the CDR3: TGTGCCAGCAGCTTAAAGGACAGGGTGAACACCGGGGAGCTGTTTTTT.